These T cell receptor beta chains were read from a single sample in a study of blood T cell repertoires in COVID-19. Some clones are missing from TCRdb's copy, which holds only in-frame ones; the method was immunoSEQ multiplex PCR. The sample yields 150,000 to 180,000 clones, roughly four fifths seen once. Sequencing was performed on peripheral blood. The receptors were sampled from a man older than 75 with acute or convalescent COVID-19. CDR3s leave out the opening cysteine and the closing phenylalanine or tryptophan. Fields, in order: J gene, D gene, V gene, CDR3 protein. A D gene is named only where the DNA matches it firmly.

j_gene: TRBJ1-1
d_gene: TRBD1
v_gene: TRBV10-3
CDR3aa: AISEAWTGRTEAF

j_gene: TRBJ1-5
d_gene: TRBD1
v_gene: TRBV7-8
CDR3aa: ASSEGQGSNQPQH

j_gene: TRBJ2-2
d_gene: -
v_gene: TRBV24-1
CDR3aa: ATSDLGGSNTGELF

j_gene: TRBJ1-1
d_gene: -
v_gene: TRBV7-2
CDR3aa: ASSLRAGKANTEAF

j_gene: TRBJ2-5
d_gene: TRBD2
v_gene: TRBV5-1
CDR3aa: ASSSLAGGIETQY

j_gene: TRBJ1-1
d_gene: -
v_gene: TRBV10-1
CDR3aa: ASSESWGQDTEAF

j_gene: TRBJ1-1
d_gene: -
v_gene: TRBV11-3
CDR3aa: ASSSQGRTEAF

j_gene: TRBJ1-6
d_gene: -
v_gene: TRBV18
CDR3aa: ASSRDQSPLH

j_gene: TRBJ1-1
d_gene: -
v_gene: TRBV3-1/TRBV3-2
CDR3aa: ASSPGDRNTEAF

j_gene: TRBJ1-1
d_gene: -
v_gene: TRBV6-5
CDR3aa: ASTPLQATEAF

j_gene: TRBJ1-4
d_gene: -
v_gene: TRBV20-1
CDR3aa: SARAGEKLF

j_gene: TRBJ1-4
d_gene: TRBD1
v_gene: TRBV2
CDR3aa: ASRDYRTGGKPEKLF

j_gene: TRBJ2-7
d_gene: TRBD1
v_gene: TRBV18
CDR3aa: ASSSTTGGEYEQY

j_gene: TRBJ1-3
d_gene: TRBD1
v_gene: TRBV3-1/TRBV3-2
CDR3aa: ASSHRQGIRNTIY

j_gene: TRBJ2-3
d_gene: -
v_gene: TRBV20-1
CDR3aa: SAPGTDTQY

j_gene: TRBJ2-2
d_gene: -
v_gene: TRBV11-2
CDR3aa: ASSPGRSGELF

j_gene: TRBJ1-1
d_gene: TRBD1
v_gene: TRBV5-4
CDR3aa: ASRPGTGPVTEAF

j_gene: TRBJ2-3
d_gene: TRBD2
v_gene: TRBV11-3
CDR3aa: ASSWTSGGVTDTQY

j_gene: TRBJ1-2
d_gene: -
v_gene: TRBV29-1
CDR3aa: SGGGAPRYGYT

j_gene: TRBJ1-1
d_gene: TRBD1
v_gene: TRBV3-1/TRBV3-2
CDR3aa: ASSQGPGTVLNTEAF